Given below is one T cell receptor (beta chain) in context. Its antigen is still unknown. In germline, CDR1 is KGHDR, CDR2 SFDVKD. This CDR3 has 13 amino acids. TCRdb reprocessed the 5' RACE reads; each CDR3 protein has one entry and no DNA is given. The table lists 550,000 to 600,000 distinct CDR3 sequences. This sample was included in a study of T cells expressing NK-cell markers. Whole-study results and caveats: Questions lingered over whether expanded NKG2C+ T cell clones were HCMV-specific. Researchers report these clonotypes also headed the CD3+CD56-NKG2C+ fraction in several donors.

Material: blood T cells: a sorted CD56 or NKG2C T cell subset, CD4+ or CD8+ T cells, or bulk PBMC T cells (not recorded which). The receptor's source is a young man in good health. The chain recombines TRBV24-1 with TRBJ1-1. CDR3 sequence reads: CATSNAGNTEAFF.